What follows are 8 T cell receptor beta chains derived from one specimen sequenced in a study of graft-versus-host responses after intestinal transplantation. Measured with immunoSEQ multiplex PCR; TCRdb has only the in-frame clones, and not every one. The data contain under 30,000 clones, 93% of them singletons. The source was PBMCs, collected 18 days after transplant. Receptor source: a human patient who received an intestinal transplant, so some T cells may come from the graft donor.

V usage is TRBV11-1 and J usage is TRBJ1-1; TRBD1 agrees at 8 bases. The trim removed 4 bases at V and 1 base at J, leaving 5 bases unmatched. The CDR3 length is 15 residues. Germline lookup yields CDR1 SGHAT and CDR2 FQDESV (reference sequence). CDR3: CASSSRTGTNTEAFF. The CDR3 nucleotides are TGTGCCAGCAGCTCCAGGACAGGGACGAACACTGAAGCTTTCTTT.

The J gene is TRBJ1-2, the V gene TRBV19, with 7 positions matching TRBD1. V lost 8 bases, J lost 1 base, and 13 bases stayed unmatched. The CDR3 has 16 residues. Germline assignment: CDR1 LNHDA and CDR2 SQIVND (reference sequence). The CDR3 here is CASEGARVSGNYGYTF. CDR3 in DNA: TGTGCCAGTGAGGGGGCCAGGGTATCGGGTAACTATGGCTACACCTTC.

The chain has TRBV9 and TRBJ1-4; weak D call: TRBD1 (6 bases). V lost 4 bases and J 3 bases, leaving 13 bases between the germline ends. The CDR3 spans 15 residues. CDR1 is SGDLS and CDR2 is YYNGEE in the germline V gene. DNA for the CDR3: TGTGCCAGCAGCCCTGAGGGGGGGGCTAATGAAAAACTGTTTTTT. It specifies CASSPEGGANEKLFF.

The gene calls are TRBV5-4 and TRBJ2-1; D remains unclear. Germline V gene lookup returns CDR1 SGHNT and CDR2 YYREEE (reference sequence). The germline V and J ends were trimmed by 2 bases and 7 bases, with 13 bases remaining between them. The CDR3 contains 14 residues. The CDR3 sequence: CASSFYLGKNEQFF. Here the CDR3 DNA reads TGTGCCAGCAGCTTTTATTTGGGAAAGAATGAGCAGTTCTTC.

V is TRBV6-1 and J is TRBJ2-5; 7 bases are shared with TRBD1. Per the germline V gene, CDR1 is MNHNS and CDR2 is SASEGT. This CDR3 comprises 14 residues. V shed 6 bases, J shed 5 bases, and the junction held 9 bases outside the gene matches. The CDR3 nucleotides are TGTGCCAGCAGCGCTCGACAGGGTTGGGAGACCCAGTACTTC. It specifies CASSARQGWETQYF.

The count of this clone is one. This rearrangement joins TRBV4-1 to TRBJ1-2, with D unclear. The CDR3 totals 15 residues. The V gene's germline CDR1 is MGHRA and CDR2 YSYEKL. Trimming left V 0 bases short and J 6 bases short, with 14 bases between. For the CDR3, the DNA is TGCGCCAGCAGCCAAGAATTCCGGGTACCGCATGGCTACACCTTC. This encodes CASSQEFRVPHGYTF.

The CDR3 region has the DNA TGCGCCAGCAGCCCAAAGAACAGGATCTCCTATAATTCACCCCTCCACTTT. Translating it yields CASSPKNRISYNSPLHF. The chain carries TRBV4-1 and TRBJ1-6; possibly TRBD1 for D (5 bases). CDR3 size: 17 residues. V was pared by 4 bases and J by 0 bases, with 13 bases between. Looked up from germline, CDR1 is MGHRA and CDR2 is YSYEKL.

V gene TRBV30 combines with J gene TRBJ2-7; 7 bases map to TRBD2. Germline CDR1 reads GTSNPN; CDR2 reads SVGIG (reference sequence). This CDR3 region has 14 residues. With V trimmed by 4 bases and J by 6 bases, 12 bases remained unmatched. The chain's CDR3 is CAWTVGTTFFEQYF. The CDR3 DNA reads as TGTGCCTGGACCGTCGGGACTACCTTTTTCGAGCAGTACTTC.